The clone carrying this TCR beta chain was detected ten times or more. No antigen is known for it. Amplified TCR beta CDR3 regions came from RNA transcripts. First-round RT-PCR of the TCR CDR3 relied on the HTBI primer set. TCRdb reanalysed the multiplex PCR reads using MiXCR and keeps one entry per CDR3 protein. The repertoire holds about 350,000 distinct CDR3 sequences, approximately 18% seen once, with 15% to 17% in the top ten. The data were taken from a study of T cells in Graves' hyperthyroidism and ophthalmopathy. Exclusion of a patient resulted from uncontrolled infection, other autoimmune disease, pregnancy or lactation. Findings and limits, study-wide: Most clonotypes that expanded in the thyroid above 0.001 also showed up in blood.

Deletions cut 3 bases from V and 3 bases from J, with 11 bases between. This CDR3 is 14 amino acids long. The sequence was collected from a middle-aged woman with Graves' ophthalmopathy. The sequenced sample consisted of blood. This chain links TRBV12-3 or TRBV12-4 with TRBJ1-1; D gene unclear. CDR3 nucleotides: TGTGCCAGCAGTTTCGAGTTCCGATACACTGAAGCTTTCTTT. Translated: CASSFEFRYTEAFF.